This TCR beta chain was obtained from a study of T-cell reconstitution after alpha-beta-depleted transplantation in children. Preparation of the TCRbeta library involved a method that used unique molecular identifiers. TCRdb re-derived calls from the PCR reads in MiXCR, one entry per CDR3 protein. This sample has 490,000 or so distinct CDR3 sequences; around 12% occur once, and the top ten carry about 6%. This CDR3 spans 17 amino acids. The V and J ends lost 4 bases and 2 bases, in that order; junction bases with no gene match: 10. Germline CDR1 LGHNA, CDR2 YSLEER. This clonotype showed up many times.

The TCR originated in a human donor who donated a stem cell graft to a child with combined immunodeficiency. The sample was PBMCs from the stem cell graft donor, taken from the stem cell graft. The rearrangement uses TRBV4-3 and TRBJ2-7; TRBD2 aligns across 11 bases. CDR3 in DNA: TGCGCCAGCAGCCGGCACCTTATAGCGGGGGGGCCCTACGAGCAGTACTTC. The encoded protein is CASSRHLIAGGPYEQYF.